A selection of T cell receptor beta chains follows, all from one sample in a study of patients and donors after allogeneic stem cell transplantation. A single record per CDR3 protein comes from TCRdb applying MiXCR to the RT-PCR reads. The table lists 70,000 to 95,000 distinct CDR3 sequences, 4.5% to 5% of them singletons. Sequencing used blood, either unsorted or a sorted T cell fraction (not recorded which). Receptors were obtained from a human donor who was either an allogeneic HSCT recipient or a stem cell or donor lymphocyte infusion donor (not recorded which). It is not recorded whose cells these are; they may come from a transplant donor. Both conserved end residues are part of each CDR3. Fields, in order: V gene, clone size, CDR3 protein. Not all rows give a size; the values are once, few, many and, for expanded clones, a class.

TRBV3-1,many,CASSLLAGTQETQYF
TRBV30,many,CAWSVNFQGSGYTF
TRBV5-1,few,CASSPGTARYNEQFF
TRBV29-1,many,CSAAPFRSYNEQFF
TRBV3-1,-,CASSATSNTEAFF
TRBV12-3/TRBV12-4,many,CASSDGGAGNEKLFF
TRBV12-3/TRBV12-4,many,CAISPFGLAGTDTQYF
TRBV2,many,CASSEPPLQEKLFF
TRBV20-1,-,CSARLAGNRDTQYF
TRBV28,many,CASSSPGQGRTPLHF
TRBV27,many,CASSDWTGVSSGANVLTF
TRBV7-9,few,CASSPAASGSYLSEQYF
TRBV20-1,-,CSAKDRGAYGRTF
TRBV5-1,many,CASSGGGGQDTEAFF
TRBV18,many,CASSPSAQGNSPLHF
TRBV20-1,many,CSASTSYNEQFF
TRBV2,many,CATRQGRNYGYTF
TRBV18,many,CASSRGAGDNEQFF
TRBV9,-,CASSSGANYGYTF
TRBV11-2,many,CASSFDPSLNTEAFF
TRBV27,many,CASRRGTATSYEQYF
TRBV29-1,-,CSVTRRDREKLFF
TRBV28,-,CASAYTGQGTNTQYF
TRBV6-5,many,CASSYSIGSNTGELFF
TRBV20-1,many,CSARDIKQAGGSPHLFF
TRBV29-1,many,CSVQSTNTEAFF
TRBV5-1,few,CASSLVGGEPLHF
TRBV5-1,many,CASRELGVYNEQFF
TRBV11-2,-,CASSPGGFGYTF
TRBV7-9,many,CASSLRGNEQFF
TRBV20-1,many,CSAIRSGAYEQYF
TRBV12-3/TRBV12-4,many,CASSQGVKQFF
TRBV5-1,many,CASSPTVGANVLTF
TRBV6-2/TRBV6-3,few,CASSRPPGTGQPQHF
TRBV3-1,-,CASSQRSIGYEQYF
TRBV6-5,many,CASSFSGHNSPLHF
TRBV12-3/TRBV12-4,few,CASRFSVGGYEQYF
TRBV10-1,many,CASSRDRENIQYF